The rows below give T cell receptor beta chains drawn from one sample of a study of control samples from healthy donors and cancer patients. Libraries were prepared by immunoSEQ multiplex PCR; TCRdb keeps only in-frame clonotypes and omits some of them. The sample lists hundreds of thousands of clones, around 90% occurring once. Sequencing was performed on PBMCs. The receptor source for this set is a man aged 35 to 55 with head and neck cancer. CDR3s include the opening cysteine and the closing phenylalanine or tryptophan. Each record gives: CDR3 protein, CDR3 DNA, D gene, V gene, J gene. A D gene is named only where the DNA matches it firmly.

CASSQTLNSYEQYF,TGCGCCAGCAGCCAAACCCTGAACTCCTACGAGCAGTACTTC,NA,TRBV4-3,TRBJ2-7
CASSIVAGEEKLFF,TGTGCCAGTAGTATAGTTGCAGGAGAAGAAAAACTGTTTTTT,NA,TRBV19,TRBJ1-4
CASRFPDLTEAFF,TGTGCCAGCAGGTTTCCGGACCTCACTGAAGCTTTCTTT,NA,TRBV6-5,TRBJ1-1
CASSSTGGGGNEQFF,TGTGCCAGCAGCAGTACAGGGGGCGGCGGCAATGAGCAGTTCTTC,TRBD1,TRBV27,TRBJ2-1
CATSETRVMNTEAFF,TGTGCCACCAGTGAGACCCGGGTCATGAACACTGAAGCTTTCTTT,NA,TRBV24-1,TRBJ1-1
CASSIGTGEGNQPQHF,TGTGCCAGCAGCATCGGGACAGGCGAGGGCAATCAGCCCCAGCATTTT,TRBD1,TRBV5-6,TRBJ1-5
CASSYSSSYNSPLHF,TGTGCCAGCAGTTACTCTAGCTCCTATAATTCACCCCTCCACTTT,NA,TRBV6-6,TRBJ1-6
CASSQTGGNQPQHF,TGTGCCAGCAGCCAGACAGGGGGAAATCAGCCCCAGCATTTT,TRBD1,TRBV14,TRBJ1-5
CASSYSDLYGYTF,TGTGCCAGCAGTTACTCCGACCTCTATGGCTACACCTTC,NA,TRBV6-5,TRBJ1-2
CASRKDRGDYGYTF,TGTGCCAGCAGGAAGGACAGGGGAGACTATGGCTACACCTTC,TRBD1,TRBV6-5,TRBJ1-2